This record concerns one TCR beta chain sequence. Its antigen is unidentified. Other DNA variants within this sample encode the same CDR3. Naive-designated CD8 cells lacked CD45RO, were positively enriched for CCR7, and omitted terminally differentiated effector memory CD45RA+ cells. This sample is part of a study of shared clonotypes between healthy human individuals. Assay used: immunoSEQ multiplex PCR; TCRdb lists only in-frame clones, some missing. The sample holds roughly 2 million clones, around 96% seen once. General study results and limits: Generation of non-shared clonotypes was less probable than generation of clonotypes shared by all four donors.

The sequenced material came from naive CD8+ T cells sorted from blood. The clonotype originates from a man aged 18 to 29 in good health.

CDR3 coding DNA: TGCGCCAGCAGCCAGGGAGGGAACACTGAAGCTTTCTTT. Its protein is CASSQGGNTEAFF. The chain carries TRBV4-3 and TRBJ1-1; D gene ambiguous. The V gene's germline CDR1 is LGHNA and CDR2 YSLEER. The CDR3 runs 13 residues. Trimming removed 3 bases at V and 1 base at J, with 6 bases between.